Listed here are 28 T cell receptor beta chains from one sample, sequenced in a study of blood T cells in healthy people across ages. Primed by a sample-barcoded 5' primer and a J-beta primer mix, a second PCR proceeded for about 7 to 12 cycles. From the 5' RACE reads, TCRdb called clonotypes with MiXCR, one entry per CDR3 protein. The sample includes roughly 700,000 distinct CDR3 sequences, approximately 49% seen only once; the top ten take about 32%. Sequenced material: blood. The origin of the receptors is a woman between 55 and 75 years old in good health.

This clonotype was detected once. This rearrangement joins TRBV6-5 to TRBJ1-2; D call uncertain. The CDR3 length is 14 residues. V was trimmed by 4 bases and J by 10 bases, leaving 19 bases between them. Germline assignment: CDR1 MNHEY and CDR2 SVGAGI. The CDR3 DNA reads TGTGCCAGCAGTTTAAGCCGGCCCGGCGTGGTCTACACCTTC. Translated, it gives CASSLSRPGVVYTF.

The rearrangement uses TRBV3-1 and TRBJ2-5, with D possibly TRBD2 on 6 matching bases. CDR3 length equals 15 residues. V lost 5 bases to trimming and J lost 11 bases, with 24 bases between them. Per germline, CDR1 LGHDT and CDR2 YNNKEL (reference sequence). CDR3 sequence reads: CASSFGSSQYNEQYF. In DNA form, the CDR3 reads TGTGCCAGCAGCTTCGGGAGTTCTCAGTACAATGAGCAGTACTTC.

The CDR3 loop reads CASSLPGLITEAFF. The CDR3 DNA is TGTGCCAGCAGTCTTCCGGGACTGATCACTGAAGCTTTCTTT. V gene TRBV28 combines with J gene TRBJ1-1; D perhaps matches TRBD1 (5 bases). Germline V CDR1 and CDR2: MDHEN, SYDVKM. The CDR3 has 14 amino acids. V lost 5 bases and J lost 4, with 14 bases in between.

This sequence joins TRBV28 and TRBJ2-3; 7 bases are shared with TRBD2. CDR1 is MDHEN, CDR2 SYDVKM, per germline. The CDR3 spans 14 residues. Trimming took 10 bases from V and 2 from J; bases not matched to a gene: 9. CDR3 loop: CATVLAVLTDTQYF. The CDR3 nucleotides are TGTGCCACCGTCCTAGCGGTCCTCACAGATACGCAGTATTTT.

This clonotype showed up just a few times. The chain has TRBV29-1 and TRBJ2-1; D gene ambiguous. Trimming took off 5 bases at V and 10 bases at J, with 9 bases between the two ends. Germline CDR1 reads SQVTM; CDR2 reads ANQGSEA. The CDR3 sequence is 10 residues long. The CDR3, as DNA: TGCAGCGTTCTGATTGGGGAGCAGTTCTTC. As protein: CSVLIGEQFF.

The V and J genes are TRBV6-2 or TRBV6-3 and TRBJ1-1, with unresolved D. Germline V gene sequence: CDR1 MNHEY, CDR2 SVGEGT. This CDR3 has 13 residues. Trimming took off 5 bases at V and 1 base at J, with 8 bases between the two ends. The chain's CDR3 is CASSRQANTEAFF. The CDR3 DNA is TGTGCCAGCAGTAGGCAGGCGAACACTGAAGCTTTCTTT.

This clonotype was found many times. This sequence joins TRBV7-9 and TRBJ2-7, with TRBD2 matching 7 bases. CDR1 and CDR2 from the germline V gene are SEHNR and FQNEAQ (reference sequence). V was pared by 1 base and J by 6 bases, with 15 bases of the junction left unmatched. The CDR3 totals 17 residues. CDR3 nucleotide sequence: TGTGCCAGCAGCTTAGAGTTGGTCGGGACTAAGCGCTTCGAGCAGTACTTC. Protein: CASSLELVGTKRFEQYF.

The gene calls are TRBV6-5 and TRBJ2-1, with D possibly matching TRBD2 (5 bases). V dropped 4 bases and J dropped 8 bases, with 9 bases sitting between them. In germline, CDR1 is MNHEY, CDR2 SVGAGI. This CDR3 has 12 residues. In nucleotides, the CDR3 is TGTGCCAGCAGTTCTGTGGGAGATGAGCAGTTCTTC. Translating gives CASSSVGDEQFF.

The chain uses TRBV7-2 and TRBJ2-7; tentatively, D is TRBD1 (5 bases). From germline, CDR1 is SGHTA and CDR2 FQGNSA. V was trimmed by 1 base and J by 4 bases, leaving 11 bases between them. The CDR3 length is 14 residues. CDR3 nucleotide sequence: TGTGCCAGCAGCTTAGACAGGAACATTTACGAGCAGTACTTC. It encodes CASSLDRNIYEQYF.

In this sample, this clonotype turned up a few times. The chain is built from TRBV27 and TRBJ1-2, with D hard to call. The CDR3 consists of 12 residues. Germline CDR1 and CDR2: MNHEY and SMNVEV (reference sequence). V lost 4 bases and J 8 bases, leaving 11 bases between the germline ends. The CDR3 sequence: CASSSRSGGYTF. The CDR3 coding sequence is TGTGCCAGCAGTTCCAGGTCGGGCGGCTACACCTTC.

The CDR3 here is CAISETDRGYGYTF. The CDR3 nucleotides read TGTGCCATCAGTGAGACGGACAGGGGCTATGGCTACACCTTC. V gene TRBV10-3 combines with J gene TRBJ1-2; TRBD1 matches 9 bases. The J segment lost 4 bases and the V segment lost 2 bases, leaving 2 bases of the junction unmatched. The CDR3 extends over 14 amino acids. CDR1 and CDR2 from the germline V gene are ENHRY and SYGVKD.

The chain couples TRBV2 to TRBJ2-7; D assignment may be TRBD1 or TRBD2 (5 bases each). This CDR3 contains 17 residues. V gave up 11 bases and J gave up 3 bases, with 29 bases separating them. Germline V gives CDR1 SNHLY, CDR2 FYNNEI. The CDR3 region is CAPTASYTGAAVYEQYF. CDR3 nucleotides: TGTGCCCCCACGGCGTCCTATACCGGGGCAGCCGTCTACGAGCAGTACTTC.

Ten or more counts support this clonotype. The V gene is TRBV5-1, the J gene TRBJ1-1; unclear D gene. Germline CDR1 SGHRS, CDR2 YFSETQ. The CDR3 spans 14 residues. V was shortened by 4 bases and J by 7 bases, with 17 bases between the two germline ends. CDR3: CASSMQRLTNEAFF. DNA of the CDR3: TGCGCCAGCAGCATGCAGAGACTCACAAATGAAGCTTTCTTT.

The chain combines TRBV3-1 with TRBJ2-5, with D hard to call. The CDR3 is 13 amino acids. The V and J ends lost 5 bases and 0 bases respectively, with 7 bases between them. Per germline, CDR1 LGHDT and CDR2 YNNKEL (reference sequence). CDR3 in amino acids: CASSYEYQETQYF. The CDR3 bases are TGTGCCAGCAGCTACGAGTACCAAGAGACCCAGTACTTC.

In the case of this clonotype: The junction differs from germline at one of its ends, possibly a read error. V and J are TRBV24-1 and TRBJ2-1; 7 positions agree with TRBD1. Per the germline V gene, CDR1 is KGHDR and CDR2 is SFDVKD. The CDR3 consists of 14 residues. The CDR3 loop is CATSELGQMNGQFF. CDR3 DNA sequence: TGTGCCACCAGTGAATTGGGACAGATGAATGGGCAGTTCTTC.

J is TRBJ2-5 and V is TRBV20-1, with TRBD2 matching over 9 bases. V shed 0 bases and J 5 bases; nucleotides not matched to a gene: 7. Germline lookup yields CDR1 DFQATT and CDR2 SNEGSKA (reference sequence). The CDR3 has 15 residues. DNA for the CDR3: TGCAGTGCTAGAGATCCTCAGAGCGGGAGGGAGACCCAGTACTTC. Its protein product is CSARDPQSGRETQYF.

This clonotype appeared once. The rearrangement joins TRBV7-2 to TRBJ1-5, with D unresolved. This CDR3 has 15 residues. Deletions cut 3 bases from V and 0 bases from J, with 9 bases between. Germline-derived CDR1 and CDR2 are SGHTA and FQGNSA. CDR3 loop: CASSFGGYSNQPQHF. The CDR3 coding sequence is TGTGCCAGCAGCTTCGGAGGCTATAGCAATCAGCCCCAGCATTTT.

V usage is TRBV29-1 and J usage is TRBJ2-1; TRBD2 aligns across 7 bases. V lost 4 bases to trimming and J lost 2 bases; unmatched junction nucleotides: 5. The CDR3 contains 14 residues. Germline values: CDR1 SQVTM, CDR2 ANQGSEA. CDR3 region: CSVGQGGAYNEQFF. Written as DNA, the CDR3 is TGCAGCGTTGGCCAGGGAGGGGCCTACAATGAGCAGTTCTTC.

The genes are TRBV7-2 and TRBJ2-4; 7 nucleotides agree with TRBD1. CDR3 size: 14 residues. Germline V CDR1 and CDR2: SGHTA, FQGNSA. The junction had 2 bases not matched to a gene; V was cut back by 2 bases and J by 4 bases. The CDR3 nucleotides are TGTGCCAGCAGCTTACGGGACAGAAAAAACATTCAGTACTTC. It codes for CASSLRDRKNIQYF.

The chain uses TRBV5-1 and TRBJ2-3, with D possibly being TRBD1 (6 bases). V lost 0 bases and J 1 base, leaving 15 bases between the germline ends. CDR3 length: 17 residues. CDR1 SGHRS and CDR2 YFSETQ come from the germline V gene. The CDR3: CASSLADIQGGTDTQYF. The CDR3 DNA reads TGCGCCAGCAGCTTGGCTGATATACAGGGAGGCACAGATACGCAGTATTTT.

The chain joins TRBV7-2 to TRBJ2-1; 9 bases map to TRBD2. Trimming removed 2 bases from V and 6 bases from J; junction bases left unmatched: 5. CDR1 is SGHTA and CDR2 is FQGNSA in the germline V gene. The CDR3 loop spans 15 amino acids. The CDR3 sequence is CASSLLREGPNEQFF. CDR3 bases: TGTGCCAGCAGCTTATTGCGGGAGGGCCCCAATGAGCAGTTCTTC.

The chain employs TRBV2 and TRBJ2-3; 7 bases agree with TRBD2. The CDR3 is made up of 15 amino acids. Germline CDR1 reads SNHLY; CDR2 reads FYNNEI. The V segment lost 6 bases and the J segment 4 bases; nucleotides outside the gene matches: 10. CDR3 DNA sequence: TGTGCCAGCAGGGGGGACCCCGGGGGGTCAGATACGCAGTATTTT. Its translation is CASRGDPGGSDTQYF. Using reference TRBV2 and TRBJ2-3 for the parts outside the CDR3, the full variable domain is EPEVTQTPSHQVTQMGQEVILRCVPISNHLYFYWYRQILGQKVEFLVSFYNNEISEKSEIFDDQFSVERPDGSNFTLKIRSTKLEDSAMYFCASRGDPGGSDTQYFGPGTRLTVL.

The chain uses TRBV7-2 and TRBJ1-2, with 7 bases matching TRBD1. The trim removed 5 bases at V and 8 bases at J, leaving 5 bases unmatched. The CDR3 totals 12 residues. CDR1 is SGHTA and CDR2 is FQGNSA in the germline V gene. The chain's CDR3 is CASSQDRAGYTF. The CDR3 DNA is TGTGCCAGCAGCCAAGACAGGGCCGGCTACACCTTC.

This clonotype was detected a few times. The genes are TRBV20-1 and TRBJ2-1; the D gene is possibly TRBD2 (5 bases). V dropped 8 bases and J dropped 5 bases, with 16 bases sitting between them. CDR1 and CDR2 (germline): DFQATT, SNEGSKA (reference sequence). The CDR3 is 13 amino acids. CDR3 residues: CSSREILNNEQFF. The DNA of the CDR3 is TGCAGTAGTAGGGAGATCTTGAACAATGAGCAGTTCTTC.

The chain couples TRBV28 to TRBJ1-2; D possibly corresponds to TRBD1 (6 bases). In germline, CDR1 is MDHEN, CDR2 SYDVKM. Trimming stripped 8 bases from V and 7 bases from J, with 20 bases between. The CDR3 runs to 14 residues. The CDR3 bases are TGTGCCAGCCGCCCTCGGGGGGCCAGGGGTGGCTACACCTTC. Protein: CASRPRGARGGYTF.

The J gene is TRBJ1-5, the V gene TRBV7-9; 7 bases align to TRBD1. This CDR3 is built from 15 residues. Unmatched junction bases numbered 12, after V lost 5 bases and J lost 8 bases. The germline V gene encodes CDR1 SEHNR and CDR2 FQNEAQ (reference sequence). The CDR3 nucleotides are TGTGCCAGCAGCCAAGGGAGACAGGGCAGTGAGCCCCAGCATTTT. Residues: CASSQGRQGSEPQHF.

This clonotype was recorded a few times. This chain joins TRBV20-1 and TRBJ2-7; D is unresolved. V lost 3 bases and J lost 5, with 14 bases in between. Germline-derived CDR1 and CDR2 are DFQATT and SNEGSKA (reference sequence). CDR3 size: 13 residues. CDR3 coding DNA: TGCAGTGCTAGGGGTCCCGATAAGGACGAGCAGTACTTC. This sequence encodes CSARGPDKDEQYF.

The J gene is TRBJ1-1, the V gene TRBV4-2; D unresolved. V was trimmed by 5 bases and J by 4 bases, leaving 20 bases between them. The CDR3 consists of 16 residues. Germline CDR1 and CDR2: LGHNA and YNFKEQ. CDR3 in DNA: TGTGCCAGCAGCAAAAGGGCCGGGAGAGGATCCACTGAAGCTTTCTTT. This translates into CASSKRAGRGSTEAFF.